This paragraph covers one T cell receptor (beta chain) sequence. This sample stems from a study of blood T cell repertoires in COVID-19. Study background: Samples of COVID-19 (acute and convalescent) were obtained from the United States, Italy and Spain.

Germline-derived CDR1 and CDR2 are MNHEY and SVGAGI. With 0 bases clipped from V and 9 bases from J, the junction kept 6 bases outside the gene matches. The CDR3 has 15 amino acids. Profiling relied on immunoSEQ multiplex PCR, and the TCRdb table lists in-frame clones only, not all of them. This sample has about 150,000 clones, with 84% found just once. The origin of this receptor is a human donor in a cohort sampled during active COVID-19. Sequencing was carried out using peripheral blood. The V gene is TRBV6-5, the J gene TRBJ1-5; TRBD1 matches at 9 bases. The CDR3 reads CASSYSGQGAWPQHF. In nucleotides, the CDR3 is TGTGCCAGCAGTTACTCGGGACAGGGCGCTTGGCCCCAGCATTTT.